This is a list of T cell receptor beta chains from one sample in a study of blood T cell repertoires in COVID-19. Sequencing was performed with immunoSEQ multiplex PCR; in TCRdb, only in-frame clones are kept and a portion is missing. The table lists about 81,000 clones, just over 85% of them singletons. Sequencing was performed on peripheral blood. The origin of the receptors is a woman older than 75 with acute or convalescent COVID-19. CDR3s include the opening cysteine and the closing phenylalanine or tryptophan. A row's size may be missing; if present it is once, few, many or a size class.

V	J	size	CDR3
TRBV16	TRBJ2-7	.	CASSQSTGTGGNEQYF
TRBV30	TRBJ1-1	once	CAWSVQVRGKAFF
TRBV5-1	TRBJ2-5	.	CASSPPGTPGETQYF
TRBV9	TRBJ1-2	once	CASQGLSSNYGYTF
TRBV6-5	TRBJ1-2	.	CASTPGVGYTF
TRBV15	TRBJ1-4	.	CATSRGGMWGATNEKLFF
TRBV7-9	TRBJ1-2	.	CASSFLITGGYGYTF
TRBV6-5	TRBJ1-5	.	CASTEGGNQPQHF
TRBV5-4	TRBJ2-7	.	CASSLGPWQDEQYF
TRBV5-1	TRBJ1-3	.	CASSPGQGANTIYF
TRBV13	TRBJ2-2	.	CASSLRQFTGELFF
TRBV14	TRBJ2-4	.	CASSQYGQGLVKNIQYF
TRBV5-1	TRBJ2-1	.	CASSLESGSYNEQFF